The present entry profiles one T cell receptor (beta chain) with its context. This clonotype was observed many times. The clone's antigen remains unknown. No quality values exist for individual bases; no much larger clone is one base distant. The data were obtained in a study of CD8 T cells in ankylosing spondylitis (dated by TCRdb to 2015 to 2018). For context, the study as a whole: To find TCR variants linked to disease, the study profiled T cell receptor beta repertoires in ankylosing spondylitis patients and healthy donors. Samples of peripheral blood were taken, and for ankylosing spondylitis patients, synovial fluid was collected as well. The full study cohort was made up of approximately 27 ankylosing spondylitis patients and about a hundred healthy donors.

Points the paper makes about the study in general: Significant enrichment of the disease-linked clones was reported in matched synovial fluid samples from ankylosing spondylitis patients. Blood from ankylosing spondylitis patients appeared to be characterized by a TCR beta motif made up of under ten highly homologous amino acid variants. Some of the motif variants had been reported before in the synovial fluid and blood of reactive arthritis patients, a finding that suggests common disease-initiation mechanisms. A CD8+ phenotype was shown by the disease-linked clones, which were found at relatively low frequencies in peripheral blood.

The CDR3 covers 17 residues, taking in both the cysteine and the phenylalanine. This entry keeps only the CDR3 DNA: 51 bases, framed from base 1. V sheds 6 bases and J sheds 0 bases, leaving 21 bases between their ends. For sequencing, an Illumina HiSeq 2500 was employed. TCR beta libraries were prepared by quantitative 5'-RACE with molecular barcodes. Regarding the original processing steps: A new computational method, built on a probabilistic model of VDJ rearrangement, was used to identify disease-linked TCR variants. The public reads were quality trimmed at Q25 with fastp and then assembled into clones with MiXCR by TCRdb, keeping productive beta chains. One record per CDR3 amino acid sequence lists the most common genes and DNA. For this entry, the V and J calls and clone size follow TCRdb and not the study's own pipeline. The sample profile shows roughly 180,000 distinct CDR3 sequences; approximately 10% of them were found once. The ten top clones hold 25% to 30% of the sample.

This clonotype originated in a male donor with ankylosing spondylitis or in good health (not recorded which). Sequenced input: blood, either unsorted or a sorted T cell fraction (not recorded which). The V and J genes are TRBV12-3 or TRBV12-4 and TRBJ2-7; the D match is possibly TRBD1 or TRBD2, with 5 bases aligned in each. The CDR3 reads as follows: CASRHSTRDRRSYEQYF. In nucleotide form, the sequence is TGTGCCAGCAGACATAGTACCCGGGACCGACGCTCCTACGAGCAGTACTTC.